This T cell receptor beta chain was sequenced during a study of cytomegalovirus exposure and HLA in healthy donors (dated by TCRdb to the late 2010s). Turning to the overall study: An earlier analysis of some 500 of the donors reported 250 to 300 Gb of sequence data and roughly 100 million unique TCR beta sequences from 150 million to 200 million T cells. Genome-wide SNP genotypes for about three fifths of the roughly 700 donors were used in a later genetic analysis, which treated that subset as a discovery cohort. Around 320 gigabases of sequencing data and approximately 84 million unique TCR sequences were included in an early release covering 500 to 750 HLA-typed donors. High-throughput TCR immunosequencing, statistical association of individual TCRs with disease status, and machine learning were combined to predict cytomegalovirus infection status. The study used immunosequencing to profile the T cell repertoires of some 600 subjects and linked those repertoires to cytomegalovirus serostatus. All discovery cohort repertoires had been generated using a single sequencing platform. A handful of DR-DQ haplotypes were handled as single units for association and clustering because linkage in the cohort was strong. HLA typing covered class I and class II loci at four-digit resolution. Alongside the repertoire data, information on donor age, sex, ethnicity and CMV serostatus was compiled. On average, around 240,000 unique TCR beta nucleotide sequences were sequenced per donor among 398 genotyped donors of the cohort, with about 17% of those sequences being non-productive. Besides the first cohort of 666 subjects, a separate validation cohort made up of 120 different subjects was used. Typing coverage differed by locus: A, B, C, DRB1 and DQB1 were typed in roughly 620-630 donors, DQA1 in around 500, DPA1 in approximately 600, and DPB1 in 450 to 490. Rather than drawing on any new phenotypic data, the later analysis identified candidate immune exposures from TCR beta sequences and the way those sequences occurred across donors. To decide whether each TCR beta V gene segment behaved as functional or pseudogenic, an earlier analysis of over 500 of the donors relied on high-throughput TCR beta sequencing. Of the 398 genotyped donors, 65% to 90% were placed in the genetic ancestry cluster associated with self-reported Caucasian donors. The study aimed to test whether cataloging public T cell receptors could reveal signatures of past pathogen exposure. A later analysis re-analyzed previously published TCR beta repertoires from about 600 donors and added high-resolution HLA genotyping to study TCR occurrence patterns. General study outcomes and caveats: When HLA alleles, especially DR and DQ, strongly co-occurred, TCR associations were difficult to assign to individual alleles. The classifier was reported to diagnose cytomegalovirus status with high specificity and sensitivity in both the original and validation cohorts. A further reported finding was that TCR beta sequences accurately predicted the HLA-A and HLA-B alleles for most subjects in the first cohort. Specific HLA alleles were associated with around 18,000 TCR beta sequences at a false discovery rate of 0.05 in a later analysis. Approximately 18 rarely observed V segments, including chromosome 9 orphons, were excluded from the earlier analysis of about 500 of the donors because counts were too low. In a later analysis, HLA-associated TCR beta chains were found to be more clonally expanded and to have lower generation probabilities than equally common non-associated chains. A later analysis reported that several top co-occurrence clusters appeared linked to parvovirus B19, influenza, CMV and Epstein-Barr virus. Immune exposure information for the cohort was limited to CMV serostatus. In a later analysis, the rate of TCR association differed among HLA loci, with DRB1 alleles having the most associated TCRs and HLA-C alleles having the fewest. In a later genetic analysis, fewer N-insertions in productive TCRs were reported among donors in an Asian-associated ancestry cluster than the roughly 640-donor mean. Most TCR sequences were seen in very few donors, while some public TCRs were found in many individuals. Three of the identified cytomegalovirus-associated TCR beta chains were confirmed in vitro to be specific for cytomegalovirus antigens. In an earlier analysis of 587 of the donors, most TCR beta V segments were observed in productive rearrangements about 90% or about 30% of the time, broadly matching IMGT annotations. According to the authors, the approach could potentially be generalized to other disease states and immunological phenotypes. The 87-base-pair reads could not distinguish some IMGT-functional V segments, including TRBV6-2 and TRBV6-3, so those segments were excluded. The sequencing pipeline was judged likely to have produced a cluster of highly shared sequence variants as a technical artifact. Presence/absence analyses assumed roughly uniform sequencing depth across donors, an assumption that may not hold. Most CMV-associated TCR beta chains appeared to be HLA-restricted in a later analysis, and the HLA associations seemed to be driven largely by CMV exposure. Because some donors lacked HLA typing at each locus, the association tests relied only on the typed subset. In the study, some 160 TCR beta chains were listed as associated with cytomegalovirus. Correlated functional status among segregating V segments might reflect linkage disequilibrium, but an unknown experimental factor could not be ruled out. In a later genetic analysis, a missense DCLRE1C variant was associated with V-gene and J-gene trimming of TCR beta chains, and the association was replicated in an independent cohort. This cohort had only TCR beta chains sequenced, and the lack of alpha or paired-chain data limited which features could be detected.

The cohort comprised 666 healthy bone marrow donors. At the time of sampling, all cohort members were nominally healthy, though unrecorded immune exposures were likely present. The donor tested CMV seronegative and was one of the 352 seronegative cohort members. A peripheral blood sample was collected from each donor, and TCR beta sequencing was performed on peripheral blood mononuclear cells. The Qiagen DNeasy Blood Extraction Kit was used to extract genomic DNA from the blood cell samples. Per the germline V gene (reference sequence), MNHEY is the CDR1 and SMNVEV is the CDR2. The CDR3 goes from the cysteine to the phenylalanine over 13 residues. Solely the CDR3 DNA is kept, with 39 bases framed from the first base. Relative to germline, V is 2 bases shorter and J is 4 bases shorter, with 6 bases between their ends. In the case of this clone: Its antigen is not yet known. Qualities for individual bases were not recorded, and no much larger clone is one base off.

The library was made by the immunoSEQ multiplex PCR assay. For the multiplex PCR, a mixture combining 60 forward primers for TCR Vbeta segments and 13 reverse primers for TCR Jbeta segments was used. A multiplex PCR assay on genomic DNA amplified the CDR3 region of rearranged TCR beta genes. The Illumina HiSeq System was used to sequence the amplified TCR beta libraries as 87-base-pair reads. The paper's data handling went like this. Across the 500 to 750 repertoires, a later analysis counted tens of millions of unique TCR beta chains, approximately 12 million of which were shared by at least two donors. Raw reads were error-corrected and collapsed into unique sequences with a nearest-neighbor algorithm that merged closely related sequences to remove PCR and sequencing errors. To assign V, D and J gene segments, CDR3 sequences were aligned to IMGT reference sequences. For a sequence to be retained, a match of at least six nucleotides to both a V gene segment and a J gene segment was required. A rearrangement counted as productive if the CDR3 had no stop codons and remained in frame with V and J, and every other rearrangement counted as non-productive. CDR3 was defined according to IMGT convention as the region running from the second conserved V-encoded cysteine to the conserved J-encoded phenylalanine. In an earlier analysis of roughly 610 of the donors, sequences lacking an unambiguous match to a single V gene segment were excluded. In an earlier analysis of 450 to 700 of the donors, V segments were called functional above 56.7% productive rearrangements and were called segregating when the between-donor standard deviation exceeded 5%. A statistical classification framework was built to diagnose cytomegalovirus status from the catalog of TCR beta chain sequences. In a later analysis, TCR nucleotide sequences were compared against IMGT/GENE-DB human TR gene sequences so that V and J genes could be assigned. A later analysis assigned CDR3 sequences and most-parsimonious VDJ recombination scenarios with the TCRdist pipeline. In a later analysis, each TCR beta chain was defined by its CDR3 amino acid sequence together with its V-gene family, and reads without a unique V-gene family were excluded. To address suspected cross-contamination and a sequencing artifact, a later analysis removed a few hundred highly shared, low-generation-probability nucleotide sequences. A later analysis calculated a clonal expansion index for each public chain from normalized within-repertoire ranks of inferred template counts. In a later analysis, generation probabilities were computed using a VDJ recombination model fitted to out-of-frame rearrangements, and the results were checked against IGoR. In a later analysis, hypergeometric tests were used to score TCR-TCR, TCR-HLA and TCR-CMV co-occurrence, with a repertoire-size bias correction applied to TCR pairs. In a later analysis, false discovery rates were estimated by permuting HLA or CMV assignments 20 times. In a later analysis, co-occurring TCRs were grouped using DBSCAN, and TCRdist sequence similarity was added for clustering within HLA-allele-positive subsets. Co-occurrence clustering excluded repertoires with fewer than 30,000 or more than 120,000 public chains, plus five with anomalous nucleotide sharing. In TCRdb, the immuneACCESS table is reduced to in-frame sequences with V and J assigned. These tables do not hold every clone; where another copy was compared, an unresolved V gene accounts for under half, and the others remain unexplained. That table furnishes V, J and clone size, whereas the DNA furnished D and trimming. This sample lists 150,000 to 200,000 clones; about 86% were detected once. The biggest ten clones account for under 2.5% of the sample.

This TCR was recovered from a woman in her 30s in good health and CMV-seronegative. Material: PBMCs. The chain is made from TRBV27 and TRBJ1-5; there is no confident call for the D gene. The CDR3 reads CASSLTVNQPQHF. The DNA sequence is TGTGCCAGCAGTTTAACGGTTAATCAGCCCCAGCATTTT.